A selection of T cell receptor beta chains follows, all from one sample in a study of OX40 agonist ivuxolimab in advanced cancers. Clones were read by immunoSEQ multiplex PCR, and TCRdb kept only the in-frame ones, dropping some. This table has 55,000 to 80,000 clones, around 81% appearing once. The sample here was CD4+ or CD8+ T cells sorted from blood, taken in a trial of the OX40 agonist ivuxolimab. The receptors were gathered from an adult with an advanced solid tumor such as melanoma, head and neck, liver or kidney cancer. Each CDR3 is given with its conserved first and last residue. The D gene is left open where the match is weak. Clone size is shown for a subset of rows, as once, few, many or a class of expanded clone.

CDR3 DNA | CDR3 protein | D gene | J gene | clone size | CDR3 length | V gene
TGCGCCAGCAGCCCAATCGAAGGCGACAGGGGTTGGTACGAGCAGTACTTC | CASSPIEGDRGWYEQYF | TRBD1 | TRBJ2-7 | NA | 17 | TRBV4-1
TGTGCCAGCGGGGGAACCACAGATACGCAGTATTTT | CASGGTTDTQYF | NA | TRBJ2-3 | NA | 12 | TRBV7-9
TGTGCCAGCAGTCCTCTGGGAGGTGCCTCCTATGGCTACACCTTC | CASSPLGGASYGYTF | NA | TRBJ1-2 | NA | 15 | TRBV6-5
TGTGCCATCAGTGCATCAGCTGGACTATCGATTTATGAGCAGTTCTTC | CAISASAGLSIYEQFF | NA | TRBJ2-1 | NA | 16 | TRBV10-3
TGTGCCAGCAGTCGGACGGAAAAGACCCAGTACTTC | CASSRTEKTQYF | NA | TRBJ2-5 | NA | 12 | TRBV6-6
TGTGCCAGCAGCGTCCTCTACAATGAGCAGTTCTTC | CASSVLYNEQFF | NA | TRBJ2-1 | NA | 12 | TRBV7-9
TGTGCCAGCAGCGACGACAGAGGGTACACTGAAGCTTTCTTT | CASSDDRGYTEAFF | NA | TRBJ1-1 | NA | 14 | TRBV6-6
TGTGCCAGTAGTACAGGACAGGGGACAGAGACCCAGTACTTC | CASSTGQGTETQYF | TRBD1 | TRBJ2-5 | NA | 14 | TRBV19
TGTGCCAGTAGTACCCCCGGGAGAGGGGTCTATGGCTACACCTTC | CASSTPGRGVYGYTF | NA | TRBJ1-2 | NA | 15 | TRBV19
TGTGCCAGCAGTGACTCAGGACAGGGCACAGATACGCAGTATTTT | CASSDSGQGTDTQYF | TRBD1 | TRBJ2-3 | NA | 15 | TRBV6-4
TGTGCCAGCAGCTACGACACCCACAGGGAGCTGTTTTTT | CASSYDTHRELFF | NA | TRBJ2-2 | NA | 13 | TRBV7-9
TGCGCCAGCAGCTTGATGGGGAATACAGATACGCAGTATTTT | CASSLMGNTDTQYF | NA | TRBJ2-3 | NA | 14 | TRBV5-1
TGTGCCAGCAGGCTGAAGTTCCACACCTTC | CASRLKFHTF | NA | TRBJ1-2 | once | 10 | TRBV2
TGTGCCAGTAGTACCCAGGGGGGTGAGCAGTACTTC | CASSTQGGEQYF | NA | TRBJ2-7 | few | 12 | TRBV19
TGTGCCAGCAGTGACTGGGCGGGGAAGGGGAACACTGAAGCTTTCTTT | CASSDWAGKGNTEAFF | NA | TRBJ1-1 | once | 16 | TRBV6-4
TGTGCCAGCAGCTTGTCGGGGTACACTGAAGCTTTCTTT | CASSLSGYTEAFF | NA | TRBJ1-1 | NA | 13 | TRBV7-2
TGCGCCAGCAGCCAAGATAGATTCTCGCGGGGGGGCACAGATACGCAGTATTTT | CASSQDRFSRGGTDTQYF | TRBD2 | TRBJ2-3 | NA | 18 | TRBV4-1
TGTGCCAGCAGCTTCGGAGGGGGTTATGGCTACACCTTC | CASSFGGGYGYTF | NA | TRBJ1-2 | NA | 13 | TRBV5-5
TGCAGCGTTGAAAGGGACAGGGGGCGATCGAACTATGGCTACACCTTC | CSVERDRGRSNYGYTF | TRBD1 | TRBJ1-2 | NA | 16 | TRBV29-1
TGCAGCGTGTTAACAGTGAACACTGAAGCTTTCTTT | CSVLTVNTEAFF | NA | TRBJ1-1 | NA | 12 | TRBV29-1
TGTGCCACCAAGGCCAGGAGGGATGAGCAGTTCTTC | CATKARRDEQFF | NA | TRBJ2-1 | few | 12 | TRBV2
TGTGCCAGCAGCTTAGCGTCGGACGAGCAGTACTTC | CASSLASDEQYF | NA | TRBJ2-7 | few | 12 | TRBV7-2
TGTGCCAGCAGGCCAGGGAAAAAGACCCAGTACTTC | CASRPGKKTQYF | NA | TRBJ2-5 | NA | 12 | TRBV6-6
TGCAGCGTTCTGCCAGGGGACACTGAAGCTTTCTTT | CSVLPGDTEAFF | NA | TRBJ1-1 | NA | 12 | TRBV29-1
TGTGCCAGTAGTATGGGTAGCAATCAGCCCCAGCATTTT | CASSMGSNQPQHF | NA | TRBJ1-5 | NA | 13 | TRBV19
TGTGCCAGCCGATCGACAGGGAGCTACGAGCAGTACTTC | CASRSTGSYEQYF | TRBD1 | TRBJ2-7 | NA | 13 | TRBV6-1
TGTGCCAGCAGCCCGGGGAGGGCGCTTAATGAAAAACTGTTTTTT | CASSPGRALNEKLFF | NA | TRBJ1-4 | NA | 15 | TRBV25-1
TGCAGCGTTGAAGGGGACACTGAAGCTTTCTTT | CSVEGDTEAFF | NA | TRBJ1-1 | NA | 11 | TRBV29-1
TGTGCCAGCAGCTTGGTACCCCTCTACAATGAGCAGTTCTTC | CASSLVPLYNEQFF | NA | TRBJ2-1 | NA | 14 | TRBV5-5
TGTGCCAGCAGTTACGCTAGCGGGAGTTACGAGCAGTACTTC | CASSYASGSYEQYF | TRBD2 | TRBJ2-7 | few | 14 | TRBV6-5
TGTGCCAGCTCACCACTACGAAGCTATGGCTACACCTTC | CASSPLRSYGYTF | NA | TRBJ1-2 | NA | 13 | TRBV18
TGTGCCATCAGTGAGTCAGGGTATGGCTACACCTTC | CAISESGYGYTF | NA | TRBJ1-2 | NA | 12 | TRBV10-3
TGTGCCAGCCGAGGGGGTCCCTACGAGCAGTACTTC | CASRGGPYEQYF | NA | TRBJ2-7 | NA | 12 | TRBV7-2
TGTGCCAGCAGCTTAGGTCGGATCGGCCAAGAGACCCAGTACTTC | CASSLGRIGQETQYF | NA | TRBJ2-5 | NA | 15 | TRBV7-8
TGTGCCATCAGTGAGTCGTGGGGGGTTGGTAATTCACCCCTCCACTTT | CAISESWGVGNSPLHF | NA | TRBJ1-6 | NA | 16 | TRBV10-3
TGTGCCAGCAGCTACGGGGCCGAAGCTAACTATGGCTACACCTTC | CASSYGAEANYGYTF | NA | TRBJ1-2 | NA | 15 | TRBV11-1
TGTGCCAGCGGCTGGACAGGGATCTCCTACGAGCAGTACTTC | CASGWTGISYEQYF | TRBD1 | TRBJ2-7 | NA | 14 | TRBV7-9
TGCAGCGTTGAAGCATCTAGATGGGGAGGGATCACTATCTCGTCCGGCTACACCTTC | CSVEASRWGGITISSGYTF | NA | TRBJ1-2 | NA | 19 | TRBV29-1
TGCAGTGCCGCACAGGGAGATACGCAGTATTTT | CSAAQGDTQYF | NA | TRBJ2-3 | NA | 11 | TRBV20-1
TGTGCCAGCAGTTTAGTAGCGGGGGAGGGATACAATGAGCAGTTCTTC | CASSLVAGEGYNEQFF | TRBD2 | TRBJ2-1 | NA | 16 | TRBV2
TGTGCCAGCAGCTCTCATAATACAGATACGCAGTATTTT | CASSSHNTDTQYF | NA | TRBJ2-3 | once | 13 | TRBV7-3
TGTGCCAGCAGTTGGACAGATTCTAGCACAGATACGCAGTATTTT | CASSWTDSSTDTQYF | NA | TRBJ2-3 | NA | 15 | TRBV2
TGTGCCAGTAGCTCCCCCCGGGGCAACAATGAAAAACTGTTTTTT | CASSSPRGNNEKLFF | NA | TRBJ1-4 | NA | 15 | TRBV19
TGTGCCAGCAGCTATGGGGTGGGAAACACTGAAGCTTTCTTT | CASSYGVGNTEAFF | NA | TRBJ1-1 | NA | 14 | TRBV11-1
TGTGCCAGCAGCCCCTGGGAGAACACTGAAGCTTTCTTT | CASSPWENTEAFF | NA | TRBJ1-1 | NA | 13 | TRBV7-2
TGTGCCAGCAGCGCGAGGGGGGGTTCCTATAATTCACCCCTCCACTTT | CASSARGGSYNSPLHF | NA | TRBJ1-6 | once | 16 | TRBV9
TGTGCCAGCAGCCGGGACAGGGACCACACAGATACGCAGTATTTT | CASSRDRDHTDTQYF | TRBD1 | TRBJ2-3 | NA | 15 | TRBV7-8
TGTGCCAGCAGTTTACGGATGAACACTGAAGCTTTCTTT | CASSLRMNTEAFF | NA | TRBJ1-1 | NA | 13 | TRBV27
TGTGCCAGCAGTGAGGCGACAGGGGGAGGAAACACCATATATTTT | CASSEATGGGNTIYF | TRBD1 | TRBJ1-3 | NA | 15 | TRBV6-1
TGTGCCAGCAGTACATCAGGGGGGTCTGGTCAGCCCCAGCATTTT | CASSTSGGSGQPQHF | TRBD1 | TRBJ1-5 | NA | 15 | TRBV6-5
TGCGCCAGCAGCCCGGACAGGGGGGGTCTGGTGACCCACTTC | CASSPDRGGLVTHF | TRBD1 | TRBJ2-7 | few | 14 | TRBV5-1
TGTGCCAGCAGCTGGGGAGCCTTGAACACTGAAGCTTTCTTT | CASSWGALNTEAFF | NA | TRBJ1-1 | few | 14 | TRBV14
TGTGCCAGCACCACGTGGAGTAGGGCAAACTACAATGAGCAGTTCTTC | CASTTWSRANYNEQFF | NA | TRBJ2-1 | NA | 16 | TRBV6-6
TGTGCCAGCAGTTCGACAGGTCAGAAAGAGACCCAGTACTTC | CASSSTGQKETQYF | NA | TRBJ2-5 | NA | 14 | TRBV27
TGCGCCAGCAGCTTTGCGTCCGACGAGCAGTACTTC | CASSFASDEQYF | NA | TRBJ2-7 | NA | 12 | TRBV5-1
TGTGCCACCCAGGGGGTCTCCTACGAGCAGTACTTC | CATQGVSYEQYF | TRBD1 | TRBJ2-7 | NA | 12 | TRBV19
TGTGCCAGCAGCTTAGCGGGACGGATGAACACTGAAGCTTTCTTT | CASSLAGRMNTEAFF | NA | TRBJ1-1 | once | 15 | TRBV7-9
TGTGCCAGCAGTGAATCTGGCACAGATACGCAGTATTTT | CASSESGTDTQYF | NA | TRBJ2-3 | NA | 13 | TRBV2
TGCGCCAGCAGCTTGGGGCACGTGAACACCGGGGAGCTGTTTTTT | CASSLGHVNTGELFF | NA | TRBJ2-2 | NA | 15 | TRBV5-1
TGTGCCAGCAGTGGACAGGGGTTCGTTTCCTACAATGAGCAGTTCTTC | CASSGQGFVSYNEQFF | TRBD1 | TRBJ2-1 | NA | 16 | TRBV27